This TCR beta chain is from a study of T cell repertoires in cytomegalovirus infection. As for the study in general: Shared public TCR beta signatures pointed to both CMV infection and a matching HLA type.

The germline V gene has CDR1 SQVTM and CDR2 ANQGSEA. The CDR3 is made up of 13 amino acids. V was trimmed by 4 bases and J by 6 bases, leaving 13 bases between them. Regarding the study as a whole: Pooled public TCR beta family frequency picked out CMV carriers with the relevant HLA.

TCRdb re-called the reads through MiXCR, storing one row per CDR3 protein. Of approximately 350,000 distinct CDR3 sequences in the sample, approximately 30% were seen once. This clonotype was counted many times. Its antigen is still unknown. The source was cultured PBMCs, collected from culture after CMV antigen stimulation. This clonotype originated in a human donor in good health (CMV status not recorded). Some clones in this sample may be carry-over from other donors' samples. This chain links TRBV29-1 with TRBJ1-5; D is unclear. The CDR3 reads CSVAGSLAQPQHF. CDR3 DNA sequence: TGCAGCGTTGCAGGCAGCCTAGCTCAGCCCCAGCATTTT. Together with reference TRBV29-1 and TRBJ1-5, the CDR3 gives the full variable domain: SAVISQKPSRDICQRGTSLTIQCQVDSQVTMMFWYRQQPGQSLTLIATANQGSEATYESGFVIDKFPISRPNLTFSTLTVSNMSPEDSSIYLCSVAGSLAQPQHFGDGTRLSIL.